This section outlines one T cell receptor (beta chain) sequence together with its context. Its antigen is currently unknown. A read error may account for a junction end that differs from germline. The source of the sample is a study of tumor and adjacent non-tumor tissue in lung cancer. Study details: Patients comprised 12 adenocarcinoma, a couple of squamous cell carcinoma and 1 small cell lung cancer.

Study-wide points: Higher tumor TCR diversity was associated with shorter survival. In normal lung, the top 100 clones were significantly more dominant than in tumor.

This CDR3 region has 13 residues. Germline V gene lookup returns CDR1 SGHTA and CDR2 FQGTGA. A modified ARM-PCR protocol with three rounds of nested PCR amplified TCRbeta. TCRdb independently ran MiXCR on the multiplex PCR reads; one entry per CDR3 protein. Of about 75,000 distinct CDR3 sequences listed, 60% to 80% were seen once; the top ten hold about 12%. RNA was extracted from bulk tissue without any cell sorting. Between August and November 2014, newly diagnosed, chemotherapy-naive lung cancer patients underwent thoracic surgery in China. Sequenced material: lung tumor tissue. V is TRBV7-3 and J is TRBJ2-2; TRBD1 or TRBD2 may be the D gene (5 bases each). This TCR came from a woman in her forties or fifties with non-small cell lung cancer. DNA for the CDR3: TGTGCCAGCAGCGACCTATTCACCGGGGACCTGTTTTTT. This translates into CASSDLFTGDLFF.